This TCR beta chain was sequenced during a study of T cell repertoires in cytomegalovirus infection. Study-level information: TCR beta signatures that were public indicated CMV infection and matching HLA type.

The CDR3 has 15 residues. V dropped 0 bases and J dropped 1; count of bases not matched to a gene: 2. Germline values: CDR1 SGHVS, CDR2 FQNEAQ. One entry per CDR3 protein, called by TCRdb with MiXCR from the reads. Here the sample spans fewer than 550,000 distinct CDR3 sequences, approximately 32% being singletons. This clonotype showed up many times. This chain uses TRBV7-8 with TRBJ1-1; 7 bases align to TRBD1. The sequence was obtained from a human donor in good health (CMV status not recorded). Some clones in this sample may be carry-over from other donors' samples. Sequencing was performed on PBMCs. The CDR3 nucleotides read TGTGCCAGCAGCTTAGCCCCAGGGGGGAACACTGAAGCTTTCTTT. Its translation: CASSLAPGGNTEAFF. Full variable domain (missing parts from reference TRBV7-8 and TRBJ1-1): GAGVSQSPRYKVAKRGQDVALRCDPISGHVSLFWYQQALGQGPEFLTYFQNEAQLDKSGLPSDRFFAERPEGSVSTLKIQRTQQEDSAVYLCASSLAPGGNTEAFFGQGTRLTVV.